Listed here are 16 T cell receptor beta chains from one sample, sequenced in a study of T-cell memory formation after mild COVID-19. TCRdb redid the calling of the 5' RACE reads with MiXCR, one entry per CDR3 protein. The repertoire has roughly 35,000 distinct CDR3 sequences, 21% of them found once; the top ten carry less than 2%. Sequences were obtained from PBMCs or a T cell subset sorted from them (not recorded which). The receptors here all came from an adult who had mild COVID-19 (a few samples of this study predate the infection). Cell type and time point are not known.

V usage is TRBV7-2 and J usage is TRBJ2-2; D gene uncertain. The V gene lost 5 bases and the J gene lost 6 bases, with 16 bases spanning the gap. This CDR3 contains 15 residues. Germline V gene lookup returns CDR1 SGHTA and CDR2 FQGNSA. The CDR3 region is CASSPVSRSPGELFF. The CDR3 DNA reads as TGTGCCAGCAGCCCTGTATCCCGGAGCCCCGGGGAGCTGTTTTTT. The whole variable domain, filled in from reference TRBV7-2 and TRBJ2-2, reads GAGVSQSPSNKVTEKGKDVELRCDPISGHTALYWYRQSLGQGLEFLIYFQGNSAPDKSGLPSDRFSAERTGGSVSTLTIQRTQQEDSAVYLCASSPVSRSPGELFFGEGSRLTVL.

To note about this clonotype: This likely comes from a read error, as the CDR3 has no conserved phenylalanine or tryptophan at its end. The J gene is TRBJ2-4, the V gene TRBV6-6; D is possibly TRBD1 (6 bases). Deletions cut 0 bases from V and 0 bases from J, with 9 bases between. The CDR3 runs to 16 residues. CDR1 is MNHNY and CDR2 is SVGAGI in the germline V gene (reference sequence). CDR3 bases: TGTGCCAGCAGTTACTCGTCAGGGGTAGCCAAAAACATTCAGTACCTC. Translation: CASSYSSGVAKNIQYL.

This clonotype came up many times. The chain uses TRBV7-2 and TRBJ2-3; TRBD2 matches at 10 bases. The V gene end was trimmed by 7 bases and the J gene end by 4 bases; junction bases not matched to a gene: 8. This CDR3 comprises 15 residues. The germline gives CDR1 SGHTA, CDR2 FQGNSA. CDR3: CASKYIAGGADTQYF. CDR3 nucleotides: TGTGCCAGCAAGTATATAGCGGGAGGAGCAGATACGCAGTATTTT.

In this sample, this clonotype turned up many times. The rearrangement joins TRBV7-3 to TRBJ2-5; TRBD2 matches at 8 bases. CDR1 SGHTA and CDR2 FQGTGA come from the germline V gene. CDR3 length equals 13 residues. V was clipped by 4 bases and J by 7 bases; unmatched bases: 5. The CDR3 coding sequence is TGTGCCAGCAGCTCCGGGAGCGGGGGGACCCAGTACTTC. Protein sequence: CASSSGSGGTQYF.

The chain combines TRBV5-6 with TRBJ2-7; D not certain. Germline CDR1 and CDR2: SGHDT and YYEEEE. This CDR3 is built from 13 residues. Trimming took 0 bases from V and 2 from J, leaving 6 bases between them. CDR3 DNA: TGTGCCAGCAGCTTGGGGCCAGCCTACGAGCAGTACTTC. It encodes CASSLGPAYEQYF.

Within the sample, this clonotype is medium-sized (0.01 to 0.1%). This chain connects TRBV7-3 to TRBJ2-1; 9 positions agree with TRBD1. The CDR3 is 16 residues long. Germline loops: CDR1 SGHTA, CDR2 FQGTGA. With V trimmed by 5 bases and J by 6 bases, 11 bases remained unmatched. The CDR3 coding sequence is TGTGCCAGCAGCCTCATGACCGGGACAGGGTTCAATGAGCAGTTCTTC. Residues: CASSLMTGTGFNEQFF.

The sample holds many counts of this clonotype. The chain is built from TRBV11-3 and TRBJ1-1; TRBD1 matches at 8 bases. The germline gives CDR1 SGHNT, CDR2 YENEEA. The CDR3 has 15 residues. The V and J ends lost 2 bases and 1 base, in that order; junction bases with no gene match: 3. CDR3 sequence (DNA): TGTGCCAGCAGCTTAAGCGGGACAGGGAACACTGAAGCTTTCTTT. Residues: CASSLSGTGNTEAFF.

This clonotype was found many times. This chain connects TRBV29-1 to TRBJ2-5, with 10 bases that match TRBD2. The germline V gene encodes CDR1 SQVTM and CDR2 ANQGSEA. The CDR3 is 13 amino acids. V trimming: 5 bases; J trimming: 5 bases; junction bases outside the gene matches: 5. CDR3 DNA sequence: TGCAGCGTTAAAAAGACTAGCGGGGAGACCCAGTACTTC. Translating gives CSVKKTSGETQYF.

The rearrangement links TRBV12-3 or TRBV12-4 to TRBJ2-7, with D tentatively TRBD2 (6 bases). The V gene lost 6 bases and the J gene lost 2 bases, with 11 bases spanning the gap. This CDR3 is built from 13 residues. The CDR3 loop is CASRLARAYEQYF. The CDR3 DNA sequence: TGTGCCAGCAGGCTAGCGAGAGCCTACGAGCAGTACTTC.

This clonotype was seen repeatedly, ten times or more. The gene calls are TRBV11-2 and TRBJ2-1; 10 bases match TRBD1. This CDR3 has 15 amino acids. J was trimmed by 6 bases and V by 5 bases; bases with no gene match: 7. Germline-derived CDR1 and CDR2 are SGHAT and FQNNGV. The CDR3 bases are TGTGCCAGCAGCCGGTCCGGGACAGGGGCCAATGAGCAGTTCTTC. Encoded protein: CASSRSGTGANEQFF.

In nucleotides, the CDR3 is TGTGCCAGCAGCGGGTTTGCGAACACTGAAGCTTTCTTT. Translated: CASSGFANTEAFF. This chain connects TRBV7-6 to TRBJ1-1, with D hard to call. Deletions cut 5 bases from V and 1 base from J, with 8 bases between. The length of the CDR3 is 13 residues. Germline assignment: CDR1 SGHVS and CDR2 FNYEAQ.

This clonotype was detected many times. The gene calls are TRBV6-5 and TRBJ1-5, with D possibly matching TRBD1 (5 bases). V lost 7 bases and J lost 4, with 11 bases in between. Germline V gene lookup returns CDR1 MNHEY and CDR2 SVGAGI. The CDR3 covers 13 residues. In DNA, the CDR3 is TGTGCCAGCACCCCGGGACTTAATCAGCCCCAGCATTTT. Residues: CASTPGLNQPQHF.

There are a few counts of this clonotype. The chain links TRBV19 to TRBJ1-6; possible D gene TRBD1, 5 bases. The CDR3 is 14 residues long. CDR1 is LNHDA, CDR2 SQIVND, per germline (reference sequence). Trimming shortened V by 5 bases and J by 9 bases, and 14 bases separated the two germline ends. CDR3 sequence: CASSDPRQPSPLHF. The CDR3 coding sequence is TGTGCCAGTAGTGACCCTCGACAGCCTTCACCCCTCCACTTT. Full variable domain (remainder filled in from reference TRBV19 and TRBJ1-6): DGGITQSPKYLFRKEGQNVTLSCEQNLNHDAMYWYRQDPGQGLRLIYYSQIVNDFQKGDIAEGYSVSREKKESFPLTVTSAQKNPTAFYLCASSDPRQPSPLHFGNGTRLTVT.

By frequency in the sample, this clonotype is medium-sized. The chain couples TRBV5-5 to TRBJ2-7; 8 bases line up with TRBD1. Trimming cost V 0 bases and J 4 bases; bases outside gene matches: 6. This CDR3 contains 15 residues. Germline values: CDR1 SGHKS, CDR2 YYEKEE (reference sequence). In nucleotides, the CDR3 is TGTGCCAGCAGCTTGGGTGGGACAGGCCTTTACGAGCAGTACTTC. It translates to CASSLGGTGLYEQYF.

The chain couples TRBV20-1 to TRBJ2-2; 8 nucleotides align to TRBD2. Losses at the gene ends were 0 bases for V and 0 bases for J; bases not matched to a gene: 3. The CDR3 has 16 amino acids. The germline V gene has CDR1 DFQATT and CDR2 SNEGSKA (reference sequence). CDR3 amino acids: CSARDPGGANTGELFF. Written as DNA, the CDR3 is TGCAGTGCTAGAGATCCCGGGGGGGCGAACACCGGGGAGCTGTTTTTT.

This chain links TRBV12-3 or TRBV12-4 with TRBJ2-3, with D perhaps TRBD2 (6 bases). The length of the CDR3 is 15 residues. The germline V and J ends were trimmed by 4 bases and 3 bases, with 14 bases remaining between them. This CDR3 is CASSSLSGVTDTQYF. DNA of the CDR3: TGTGCCAGCAGTTCGCTTTCGGGGGTAACAGATACGCAGTATTTT.